This TCR beta chain is drawn from a study of T cell responses to AZD1222 COVID-19 vaccine. Across the whole study: Combined were second doses at about 4 or about 12 weeks.

Assay: immunoSEQ multiplex PCR; the TCRdb copy retains only in-frame clones and omits some. The data contain roughly 150,000 clones, about nine tenths of them seen just once; the ten biggest clones take up 1.3%. Whole-study findings and limits: Elevations in Spike-specific TCR breadth and depth followed administration of two AZD1222 doses. Only a handful of people who got AZD1222 tested seropositive at baseline. Repertoires were obtained only post-peak T cell response.

To note about this clone: Its antigen is still unknown.

The V end was cut by 1 base, the J end by 4 bases, with 11 bases between. CDR1 is SGHTS, CDR2 YDEGEE, per germline. This CDR3 contains 14 residues. The sequences come from peripheral blood, collected on day 0 of AZD1222 vaccination. V gene TRBV5-8 combines with J gene TRBJ1-2, with D unresolved. This receptor was taken from an adult in good health. This CDR3 is CASSLRVSGYGYTF. The CDR3 bases are TGTGCCAGCAGCTTGAGGGTGAGCGGCTATGGCTACACCTTC.